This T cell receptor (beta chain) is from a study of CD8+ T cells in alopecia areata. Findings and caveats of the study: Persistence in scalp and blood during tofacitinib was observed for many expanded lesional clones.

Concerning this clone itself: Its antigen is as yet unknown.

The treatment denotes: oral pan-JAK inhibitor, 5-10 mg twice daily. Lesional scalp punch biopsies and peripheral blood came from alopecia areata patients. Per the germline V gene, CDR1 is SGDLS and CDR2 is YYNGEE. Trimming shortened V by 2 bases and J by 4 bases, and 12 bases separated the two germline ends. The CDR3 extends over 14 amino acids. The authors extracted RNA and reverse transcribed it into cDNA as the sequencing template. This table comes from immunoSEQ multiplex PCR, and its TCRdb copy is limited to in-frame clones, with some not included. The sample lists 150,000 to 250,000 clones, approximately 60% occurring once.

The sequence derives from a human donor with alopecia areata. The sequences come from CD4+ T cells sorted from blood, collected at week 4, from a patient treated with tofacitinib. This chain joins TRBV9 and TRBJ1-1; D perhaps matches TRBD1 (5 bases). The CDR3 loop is CASSVRGLGTEAFF. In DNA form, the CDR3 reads TGTGCCAGCAGCGTGCGGGGCCTGGGCACTGAAGCTTTCTTT.